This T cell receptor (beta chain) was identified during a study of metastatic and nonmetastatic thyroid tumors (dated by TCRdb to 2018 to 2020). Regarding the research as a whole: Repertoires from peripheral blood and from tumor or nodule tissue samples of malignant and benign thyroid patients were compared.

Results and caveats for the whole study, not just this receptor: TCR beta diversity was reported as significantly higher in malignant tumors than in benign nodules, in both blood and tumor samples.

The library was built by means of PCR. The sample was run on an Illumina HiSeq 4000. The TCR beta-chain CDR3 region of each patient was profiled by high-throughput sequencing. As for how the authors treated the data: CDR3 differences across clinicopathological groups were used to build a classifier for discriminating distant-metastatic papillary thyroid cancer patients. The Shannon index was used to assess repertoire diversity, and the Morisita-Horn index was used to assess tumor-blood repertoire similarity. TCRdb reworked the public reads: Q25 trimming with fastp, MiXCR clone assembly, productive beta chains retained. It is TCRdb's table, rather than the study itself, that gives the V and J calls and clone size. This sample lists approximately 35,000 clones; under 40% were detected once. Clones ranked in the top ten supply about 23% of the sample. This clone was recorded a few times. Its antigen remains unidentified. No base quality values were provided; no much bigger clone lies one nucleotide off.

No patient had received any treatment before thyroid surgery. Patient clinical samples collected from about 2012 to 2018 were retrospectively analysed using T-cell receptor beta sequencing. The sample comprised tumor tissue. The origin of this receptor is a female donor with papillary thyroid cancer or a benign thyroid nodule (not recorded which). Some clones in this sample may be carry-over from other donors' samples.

The DNA reads TGTGCCAGCAGGCGGACACTGCAGGACACTGAAGCTTTCTTT. It specifies CASRRTLQDTEAFF. This sequence uses TRBV6-2 or TRBV6-3 and TRBJ1-1, and perhaps TRBD1 as D gene, on 5 matching bases. V loses 6 bases of germline sequence and J loses 3 bases, and the interval between the two ends is 14 bases. There are 14 amino acids in the CDR3, from cysteine to phenylalanine inclusive. Just CDR3 DNA is preserved here, 42 bases in frame from base 1. According to the germline V gene, CDR1 reads MNHEY and CDR2 reads SVGEGT.